This TCR beta chain was captured in a study of blood T cell repertoires in COVID-19. Whole-study context: Samples representing acute and convalescent COVID-19 were sourced from the United States, Italy and Spain. The analysed material was cDNA or gDNA that came from T cells, B-cell-depleted T cells, or PBMCs.

Germline V gene lookup returns CDR1 SGDLS and CDR2 YYNGEE. The CDR3 is 13 residues long. V dropped 0 bases and J dropped 4 bases, with 7 bases sitting between them. Per the study methods: Reference gene primer amplification yielded estimated nucleated cell counts. Method: immunoSEQ multiplex PCR; TCRdb's copy keeps in-frame clones and lacks some. V, J and clone size are those of that table, while D and trimming were read from the DNA. Of roughly 110,000 clones in the sample, about 93% were seen once. The sequenced sample consisted of peripheral blood. V gene TRBV9 combines with J gene TRBJ1-2; unclear D gene. The clonotype was recovered from a woman aged 30 to 39 with acute or convalescent COVID-19. The CDR3 nucleotides read TGTGCCAGCAGCGTAGGAGTCGGCTATGGCTACACCTTC. Amino acids: CASSVGVGYGYTF.